What follows are 21 T cell receptor beta chains derived from one specimen sequenced in a study of OX40 agonist ivuxolimab in advanced cancers. Libraries were prepared by immunoSEQ multiplex PCR; TCRdb keeps only in-frame clonotypes and omits some of them. The table lists about 50,000 clones, 75% to 80% of them singletons. This material consisted of CD4+ or CD8+ T cells sorted from blood, taken in a trial of the OX40 agonist ivuxolimab. The receptors come from an adult with an advanced solid tumor such as melanoma, head and neck, liver or kidney cancer.

V gene TRBV6-9 combines with J gene TRBJ2-1, with D perhaps being TRBD1 or TRBD2 (5 bases each). Germline V CDR1 and CDR2: MNHGY, SVAAGI. There are 15 residues in the CDR3. The V end was cut by 3 bases, the J end by 7 bases, with 16 bases between. The CDR3 DNA follows: TGTGCCAGCAGTTACGTAGCGACTGAGGGGAATGAGCAGTTCTTC. Translated, it gives CASSYVATEGNEQFF.

The DNA for the CDR3 is TGTGCCAGCAGTGTGACAGGGGGAAAGACTGAAGCTTTCTTT. The encoded protein is CASSVTGGKTEAFF. The genes are TRBV2 and TRBJ1-1; 9 bases match TRBD1. Germline loops: CDR1 SNHLY, CDR2 FYNNEI. The CDR3 covers 14 residues. V lost 4 bases to trimming and J lost 5 bases; unmatched junction nucleotides: 5.

V gene TRBV5-1 combines with J gene TRBJ2-2, with 12 bases lining up with TRBD2. The V segment lost 7 bases and the J segment 3 bases; nucleotides outside the gene matches: 7. CDR1 and CDR2 from the germline V gene are SGHRS and YFSETQ. This CDR3 is built from 16 residues. CDR3 sequence: CASYRLAGADTGELFF. The CDR3 region has the DNA TGCGCCAGCTATCGACTAGCGGGGGCGGACACCGGGGAGCTGTTTTTT.

The chain uses TRBV18 and TRBJ1-1; a possible D gene is TRBD1 (5 bases). The V end was cut by 8 bases, the J end by 5 bases, with 18 bases between. This CDR3 has 14 residues. Germline V gives CDR1 KGHSH, CDR2 LQKENI. In DNA form, the CDR3 reads TGTGCCAGCCTATCGGGGCGAGTACTGACTGAAGCTTTCTTT. Translation: CASLSGRVLTEAFF.

V is TRBV9 and J is TRBJ2-3, with 8 bases lining up with TRBD1. The CDR3 consists of 16 residues. The germline V gene has CDR1 SGDLS and CDR2 YYNGEE. V was pared by 0 bases and J by 3 bases, with 6 bases of the junction left unmatched. The CDR3 protein is CASSVGHRTGTDTQYF. The CDR3, as DNA: TGTGCCAGCAGCGTAGGTCACCGGACAGGGACAGATACGCAGTATTTT.

This clone was seen a few times. The V call is TRBV2, the J call TRBJ1-4; no clear D gene. Trimming cost V 2 bases and J 7 bases, with 8 bases left between them. This CDR3 is 13 amino acids long. In germline, CDR1 is SNHLY, CDR2 FYNNEI. DNA of the CDR3: TGTGCCAGCAGTGAATATAGGAGTGAAAAACTGTTTTTT. Translation: CASSEYRSEKLFF.

This chain uses TRBV7-2 with TRBJ1-3, with D perhaps TRBD1 (6 bases). Trimming removed 3 bases at V and 5 bases at J, with 8 bases between. CDR3 size: 13 residues. Germline V gives CDR1 SGHTA, CDR2 FQGNSA. This chain's CDR3 is CASSLGGRNTIYF. The DNA of the CDR3 is TGTGCCAGCAGCTTGGGGGGGCGAAACACCATATATTTT.

The chain recombines TRBV6-5 with TRBJ2-7, with 7 bases that match TRBD1. Trimming took 6 bases from V and 3 from J; bases not matched to a gene: 11. The CDR3 is 15 amino acids. Per germline, CDR1 MNHEY and CDR2 SVGAGI. CDR3 region: CASRRGRGWGYEQYF. The DNA of the CDR3 is TGTGCCAGCAGGAGGGGGCGTGGGTGGGGCTACGAGCAGTACTTC.

V is TRBV18 and J is TRBJ2-5; D gene ambiguous. This CDR3 is built from 14 residues. V shed 3 bases and J shed 1 base, with 9 bases lying between them. The germline V gene encodes CDR1 KGHSH and CDR2 LQKENI. CDR3 DNA: TGTGCCAGCTCACCGACGAATCCCCAAGAGACCCAGTACTTC. Protein product: CASSPTNPQETQYF.

This rearrangement joins TRBV2 to TRBJ1-4, with no clear D. This CDR3 is 14 amino acids long. The germline gives CDR1 SNHLY, CDR2 FYNNEI. The V end was cut by 7 bases, the J end by 8 bases, with 17 bases between. Here the CDR3 DNA reads TGTGCCAGCATCAAGTTGGGGTTTAAGGAAAAACTGTTTTTT. Translation gives CASIKLGFKEKLFF.

This rearrangement joins TRBV19 to TRBJ1-2, with 7 bases fitting TRBD1. V was clipped by 5 bases and J by 4 bases; unmatched bases: 10. Germline V gene data show CDR1 as LNHDA and CDR2 as SQIVND (reference sequence). CDR3 size: 15 residues. The CDR3 is CASSAYRGSAYGYTF. CDR3 in DNA: TGTGCCAGTAGTGCATACAGGGGATCAGCCTATGGCTACACCTTC.

This clone was recorded only once. This rearrangement joins TRBV6-5 to TRBJ1-1; possible D gene TRBD1, 5 bases. The CDR3 extends over 16 amino acids. Deletions cut 0 bases from V and 0 bases from J, with 11 bases between. From germline, CDR1 is MNHEY and CDR2 SVGAGI. CDR3 in amino acids: CASSYSRGTVNTEAFF. CDR3 coding DNA: TGTGCCAGCAGTTACTCTCGCGGGACTGTGAACACTGAAGCTTTCTTT.

The gene calls are TRBV4-3 and TRBJ2-1, with D perhaps TRBD1 (5 bases). V lost 0 bases, J lost 3 bases, and 9 bases lay in between. This CDR3 contains 15 residues. Germline V gives CDR1 LGHNA, CDR2 YSLEER. Here the CDR3 DNA reads TGCGCCAGCAGCCAAGATCCGGACAACTACAATGAGCAGTTCTTC. Its translation: CASSQDPDNYNEQFF.

The rearrangement links TRBV30 to TRBJ2-4; 7 bases are a match to TRBD2. The CDR3 contains 17 residues. Germline trimming cut 3 bases from V and 9 bases from J; bases unmatched to any gene: 20. Germline loops: CDR1 GTSNPN, CDR2 SVGIG (reference sequence). The CDR3 sequence: CAWSLEGAGTRAGIQYF. The CDR3 coding sequence is TGTGCCTGGAGCCTAGAGGGAGCGGGAACGAGGGCGGGCATTCAGTACTTC.

The genes are TRBV6-1 and TRBJ1-6; TRBD1 agrees at 9 bases. Germline V gene lookup returns CDR1 MNHNS and CDR2 SASEGT. The CDR3 has 15 residues. The V segment lost 4 bases and the J segment 9 bases; nucleotides outside the gene matches: 7. CDR3: CASSARDREGSPLHF. DNA for the CDR3: TGTGCCAGCAGTGCCCGGGACAGGGAGGGTTCACCCCTCCACTTT.

The rearrangement joins TRBV9 to TRBJ2-3; 8 positions match TRBD1. The CDR3 sequence is 16 residues long. Germline CDR1 reads SGDLS; CDR2 reads YYNGEE. V lost 4 bases and J lost 3; bases outside the gene matches: 10. CDR3 nucleotide sequence: TGTGCCAGCAGCCCAGGGGGCTCACCCCATACAGATACGCAGTATTTT. The encoded protein is CASSPGGSPHTDTQYF.

The rearrangement uses TRBV7-9 and TRBJ2-7, with D perhaps being TRBD1 or TRBD2 (5 bases each). The germline gives CDR1 SEHNR, CDR2 FQNEAQ (reference sequence). Between the trimmed V and J ends, which lost 4 bases and 2 bases, there was a span of 12 bases. The CDR3 contains 14 residues. CDR3 region: CASSSSGAPYEQYF. CDR3 nucleotides: TGTGCCAGCAGCTCCTCCGGGGCCCCCTACGAGCAGTACTTC.

The chain uses TRBV7-9 and TRBJ2-3; the match to TRBD2 covers 13 bases. Looked up from germline, CDR1 is SEHNR and CDR2 is FQNEAQ (reference sequence). V trimming: 2 bases; J trimming: 5 bases; junction bases outside the gene matches: 7. This CDR3 has 17 residues. CDR3: CASSLPGLAGVLDTQYF. CDR3 in DNA: TGTGCCAGCAGCTTACCCGGACTAGCGGGAGTGCTAGATACGCAGTATTTT.

V gene TRBV29-1 combines with J gene TRBJ2-1; TRBD2 matches at 9 bases. The germline CDR1 and CDR2 sequences are SQVTM and ANQGSEA. This CDR3 is built from 14 residues. The V segment lost 5 bases and the J segment 6 bases; nucleotides outside the gene matches: 8. CDR3: CSVRLAGEGNEQFF. For the CDR3, the DNA is TGCAGCGTTCGGTTAGCGGGAGAGGGCAATGAGCAGTTCTTC.

The chain recombines TRBV11-3 with TRBJ2-1; no reliable D call. CDR1 is SGHNT, CDR2 YENEEA, per germline. This CDR3 is 15 amino acids long. With 2 bases removed from V and 0 bases from J, the gap between germline ends came to 8 bases. DNA of the CDR3: TGTGCCAGCAGCTTATCGACAAGCTCCTACAATGAGCAGTTCTTC. Translation: CASSLSTSSYNEQFF.

The J gene is TRBJ1-5, the V gene TRBV7-2, with D maybe TRBD1 (6 bases). Trimming took 5 bases from V and 3 from J, leaving 17 bases between them. The CDR3 is 16 residues long. Germline CDR1 and CDR2: SGHTA and FQGNSA. CDR3 residues: CASSPTDRLNNQPQHF. CDR3 in DNA: TGTGCCAGCAGCCCCACTGACAGGCTTAACAATCAGCCCCAGCATTTT.